Sequencing of this TCR beta chain was carried out in a study of T cell responses to AZD1222 COVID-19 vaccine. Notes on the study in general: The donors showed a predominance of white British ancestry and of females, with possible underestimation of clonal diversity. Unmutated variant regions are reportedly targeted by nearly half of spike-specific TCRs.

The ends lost 1 base at V and 5 bases at J; junction bases unmatched: 10. Germline V gives CDR1 SNHLY, CDR2 FYNNEI. This CDR3 comprises 17 residues. Details on this clone: The antigen is not known.

The repertoire was sequenced with immunoSEQ multiplex PCR; TCRdb's copy has only in-frame clones and lacks some. In the table there are 160,000 or so clones, roughly 94% of which are singletons. The receptor was derived from an adult who received the AZD1222 COVID-19 vaccine. The sequencing used peripheral blood, collected 28 days after the second AZD1222 dose. The chain recombines TRBV2 with TRBJ2-7, with 11 bases identical to TRBD1. The CDR3, as DNA: TGTGCCAGCAGTGAAGTCCTTACTAGGACAGGGGGCGACGAGCAGTACTTC. Its protein is CASSEVLTRTGGDEQYF. Complete variable domain (other parts from reference TRBV2 and TRBJ2-7): EPEVTQTPSHQVTQMGQEVILRCVPISNHLYFYWYRQILGQKVEFLVSFYNNEISEKSEIFDDQFSVERPDGSNFTLKIRSTKLEDSAMYFCASSEVLTRTGGDEQYFGPGTRLTVT.